This T cell receptor beta chain was obtained from a study of T cell responses to AZD1222 COVID-19 vaccine. Study conclusions and caveats: White British people made up most donors, females outnumbered males, and clonal diversity was possibly underestimated. Among AZD1222 vaccinees, only 5 or 6 were seropositive at baseline.

In germline, CDR1 is KGHDR, CDR2 SFDVKD. V was trimmed by 4 bases and J by 6 bases, leaving 14 bases between them. The CDR3 covers 14 residues. About this clone itself: The antigen is unknown.

Method: immunoSEQ multiplex PCR; TCRdb's copy keeps in-frame clones and lacks some. The sample has more than 140,000 clones, more than 70% seen once. This TCR came from an adult in good health. The gene calls are TRBV24-1 and TRBJ2-5; unclear D gene. The source was peripheral blood, collected on day 0 of MenACWY control vaccination. CDR3 nucleotide sequence: TGTGCCACCAGTGACGCTGGACGGCCGCAGACCCAGTACTTC. This sequence encodes CATSDAGRPQTQYF.